This TCR beta chain appears in the sequencing data of a study of monozygotic twins with inflammatory bowel disease. Study-wide findings and caveats: Twins with IBD were found to have lower TCRbeta diversity (inverse Simpson) than healthy co-twins. Healthy twins shared more clonotypes with others than IBD patients, most markedly active ones.

The CDR3 is made up of 13 amino acids. The germline gives CDR1 LGHDT, CDR2 YNNKEL (reference sequence). Using eight separate reactions per sample, the authors generated cDNA. UMIs containing a 6-nucleotide sample barcode were added via template switching. After re-calling the 5' RACE reads, TCRdb lists one entry per CDR3 protein, DNA absent. This table lists approximately 330,000 distinct CDR3 sequences. About this clonotype: The antigen is not known.

The genes are TRBV3-1 and TRBJ2-5; the TCRdb call, TRBD1, lacks DNA for checking. The source material was blood. The source is a human donor with ulcerative colitis or Crohn's disease, or a healthy co-twin of an affected twin (not recorded which). The CDR3 here is CASSPGAGETQYF.